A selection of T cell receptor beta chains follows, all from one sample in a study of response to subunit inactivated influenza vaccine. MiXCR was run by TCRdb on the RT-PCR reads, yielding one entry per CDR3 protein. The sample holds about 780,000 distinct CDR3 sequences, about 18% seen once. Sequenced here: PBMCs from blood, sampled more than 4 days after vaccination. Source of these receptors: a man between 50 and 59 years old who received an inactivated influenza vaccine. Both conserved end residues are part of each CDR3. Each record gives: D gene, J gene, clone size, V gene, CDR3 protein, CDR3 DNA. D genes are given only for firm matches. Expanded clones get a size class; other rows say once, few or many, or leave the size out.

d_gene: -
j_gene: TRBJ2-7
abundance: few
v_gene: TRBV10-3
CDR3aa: CAISEAGTLPYEQYF
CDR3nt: TGTGCCATCAGTGAAGCGGGCACCCTACCCTACGAGCAGTACTTC

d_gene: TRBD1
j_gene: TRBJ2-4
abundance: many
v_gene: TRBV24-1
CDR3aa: CATSDPGTVNIQYF
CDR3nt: TGTGCCACCAGTGACCCCGGGACAGTAAACATTCAGTACTTC

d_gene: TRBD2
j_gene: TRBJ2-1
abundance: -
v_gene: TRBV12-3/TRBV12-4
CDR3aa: CASTYSGGTGNEQFF
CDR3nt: TGTGCCAGCACTTATAGCGGGGGGACCGGCAATGAGCAGTTCTTC

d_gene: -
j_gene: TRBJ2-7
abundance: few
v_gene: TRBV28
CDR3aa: CASSLSQGEQYF
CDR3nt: TGTGCCAGCAGTTTATCCCAGGGGGAGCAGTACTTC

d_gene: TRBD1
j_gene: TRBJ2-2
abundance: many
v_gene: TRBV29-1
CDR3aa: CSVAGTGYTGELFF
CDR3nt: TGCAGCGTCGCCGGGACAGGGTACACCGGGGAGCTGTTTTTT

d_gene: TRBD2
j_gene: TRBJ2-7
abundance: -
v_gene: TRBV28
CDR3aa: CASSLMIPGLAGSYEQYF
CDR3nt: TGTGCCAGCAGTTTAATGATCCCGGGACTAGCGGGCTCCTACGAGCAGTACTTC

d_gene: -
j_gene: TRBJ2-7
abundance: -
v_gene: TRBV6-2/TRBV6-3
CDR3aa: CASTGENRRYF
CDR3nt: TGTGCCAGCACCGGCGAGAACAGACGATACTTC

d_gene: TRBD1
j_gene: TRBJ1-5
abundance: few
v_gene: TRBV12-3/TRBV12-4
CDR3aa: CASRDGTGERNQPQHF
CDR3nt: TGTGCCAGCAGGGACGGGACAGGGGAACGCAATCAGCCCCAGCATTTT

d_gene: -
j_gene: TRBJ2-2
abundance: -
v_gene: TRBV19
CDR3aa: CASSIVGGAGELFF
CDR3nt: TGTGCCAGTAGTATAGTTGGCGGGGCTGGGGAGCTGTTTTTT

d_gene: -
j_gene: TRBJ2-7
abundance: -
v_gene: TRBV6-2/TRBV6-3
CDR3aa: CASVAIGQTYEQYF
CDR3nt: TGTGCCAGTGTAGCTATAGGACAGACCTACGAGCAGTACTTC

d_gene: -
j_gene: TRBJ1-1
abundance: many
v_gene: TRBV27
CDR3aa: CASSSGATEAFF
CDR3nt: TGTGCCAGCAGCTCAGGGGCCACTGAAGCTTTCTTT

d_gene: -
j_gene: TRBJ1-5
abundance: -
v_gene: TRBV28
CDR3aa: CASSSIWGYSNQPQHF
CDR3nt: TGTGCCAGCAGCAGCATTTGGGGATATAGCAATCAGCCCCAGCATTTT

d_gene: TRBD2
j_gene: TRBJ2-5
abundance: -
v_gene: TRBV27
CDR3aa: CASSLSGSWETQYF
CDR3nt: TGTGCCAGCAGTCTAAGCGGGAGCTGGGAGACCCAGTACTTC

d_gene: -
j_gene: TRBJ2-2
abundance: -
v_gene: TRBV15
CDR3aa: CATSKGREPAGELFF
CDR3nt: TGTGCCACCAGCAAAGGCAGGGAACCCGCCGGGGAGCTGTTTTTT

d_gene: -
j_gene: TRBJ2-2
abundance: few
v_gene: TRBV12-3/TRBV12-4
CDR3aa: CASSLDGVAGELFF
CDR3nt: TGTGCCAGCAGTTTAGACGGAGTGGCCGGGGAGCTGTTTTTT